The rows below give T cell receptor beta chains drawn from one sample of a study of blood T cell repertoires in COVID-19. Assay: immunoSEQ multiplex PCR; the TCRdb copy retains only in-frame clones and omits some. The data hold just over 150,000 clones, with 85% to 90% observed a single time. Sequenced material: PBMCs or T cells enriched from blood (not recorded which). The receptors derive from a woman in her 50s who had recovered from COVID-19. The CDR3 runs from the conserved cysteine through the conserved F or W. A D gene is named only where the DNA matches it firmly. Not every row has a clone size; where given, it reads once, few, many or a size class.

V: TRBV13; J: TRBJ2-7; D: NA; size: NA; DNA: TGTGCCAGCAGCTTATCCGGGACCTACGAGCAGTACTTC; CDR3: CASSLSGTYEQYF
V: TRBV30; J: TRBJ1-1; D: NA; size: NA; DNA: TGTGCCTGGAGTTTCGGGGGCACTGAAGCTTTCTTT; CDR3: CAWSFGGTEAFF
V: TRBV2; J: TRBJ1-5; D: NA; size: NA; DNA: TGTGCCAGCAGGGCGACAGGATCCAATCAGCCCCAGCATTTT; CDR3: CASRATGSNQPQHF
V: TRBV7-2; J: TRBJ2-3; D: NA; size: NA; DNA: TGTGCCAGCAGCCCTTCGCGGGGCCAGGGAGCCACAGATACGCAGTATTTT; CDR3: CASSPSRGQGATDTQYF
V: TRBV5-4; J: TRBJ2-7; D: NA; size: NA; DNA: TGTGCCAGCAGCTTGGAGGGACTTGGTCCCTACGAGCAGTACTTC; CDR3: CASSLEGLGPYEQYF
V: TRBV7-9; J: TRBJ2-4; D: NA; size: few; DNA: TGTGCCAGCAGCTCAGGTCATATAGGCAAAAACATTCAGTACTTC; CDR3: CASSSGHIGKNIQYF
V: TRBV7-2; J: TRBJ1-1; D: NA; size: NA; DNA: TGTGCCAGCAGCTCACAGGGGAACACTGAAGCTTTCTTT; CDR3: CASSSQGNTEAFF
V: TRBV4-1; J: TRBJ2-7; D: NA; size: NA; DNA: TGCGCCAGCAGCCAAGATTCCGCAGGGGTGGGGTACGAGCAGTACTTC; CDR3: CASSQDSAGVGYEQYF
V: TRBV15; J: TRBJ2-3; D: TRBD1; size: NA; DNA: TGTGCCACCAGCAGAGGGGACAGGGGAGTCCCTAGCACAGATACGCAGTATTTT; CDR3: CATSRGDRGVPSTDTQYF
V: TRBV7-2; J: TRBJ2-6; D: TRBD1; size: few; DNA: TGTGCCAGCAGCTCCCGAGACAGGGAGTACGTCCTGACTTTC; CDR3: CASSSRDREYVLTF
V: TRBV7-9; J: TRBJ2-4; D: NA; size: NA; DNA: TGTGCCAGCAGCTTCGTCGAGGGAAACATTCAGTACTTC; CDR3: CASSFVEGNIQYF
V: TRBV6-1; J: TRBJ2-1; D: NA; size: NA; DNA: TGTGCCAGCAGTGAAGGCGGGGGCGTGGACAATGAGCAGTTCTTC; CDR3: CASSEGGGVDNEQFF
V: TRBV6-2/TRBV6-3; J: TRBJ1-6; D: NA; size: once; DNA: TGTGCCAGCAGTTACTCGATTGGGGGCAAACAGAGCTCCTATAATTCACCCCTCCACTTT; CDR3: CASSYSIGGKQSSYNSPLHF
V: TRBV11-2; J: TRBJ1-4; D: TRBD1; size: NA; DNA: TGTGCCAGCAGCCGGGACAGGGTTGGCGGGGAAAAACTGTTTTTT; CDR3: CASSRDRVGGEKLFF
V: TRBV5-4; J: TRBJ1-1; D: TRBD1; size: once; DNA: TGTGCCAGCAGCCGCCCACGACAGGGGGAGAACACTGAAGCTTTCTTT; CDR3: CASSRPRQGENTEAFF
V: TRBV19; J: TRBJ2-7; D: TRBD2; size: NA; DNA: TGTGCCAGTAGTACCTTTCACGGGGGGGCCTACGAGCAGTACTTC; CDR3: CASSTFHGGAYEQYF
V: TRBV7-9; J: TRBJ1-1; D: NA; size: NA; DNA: TGTGCCAGCAGCTTAGGCGTCAGGGCGGACACTGAAGCTTTCTTT; CDR3: CASSLGVRADTEAFF
V: TRBV11-3; J: TRBJ1-3; D: NA; size: NA; DNA: TGTGCCAGCAGCCTCCTGCGGGGAGGTGGAAACACCATATATTTT; CDR3: CASSLLRGGGNTIYF
V: TRBV6-2/TRBV6-3; J: TRBJ2-1; D: NA; size: NA; DNA: TGTGCCAGCAGTTCCGACAGGGACTATGAGCAGTTCTTC; CDR3: CASSSDRDYEQFF
V: TRBV19; J: TRBJ1-2; D: TRBD1; size: NA; DNA: TGTGCCAGTAAGGGGGGACAGGGACCTTTCCCGAACTATGGCTACACCTTC; CDR3: CASKGGQGPFPNYGYTF
V: TRBV7-2; J: TRBJ2-7; D: TRBD2; size: NA; DNA: TGTGCCAGCAGTCCTTCTACTAGCGGGGCCCGGAGCTCCTACGAGCAGTACTTC; CDR3: CASSPSTSGARSSYEQYF
V: TRBV27; J: TRBJ1-6; D: NA; size: NA; DNA: TGTGCCAGCAGCGCTACGGGAATAGGGTCCTATAATTCACCCCTCCACTTT; CDR3: CASSATGIGSYNSPLHF
V: TRBV7-9; J: TRBJ2-2; D: NA; size: NA; DNA: TGTGCCAGCAGCTTAGGGGGTCAGGGGAACACCGGGGAGCTGTTTTTT; CDR3: CASSLGGQGNTGELFF
V: TRBV4-3; J: TRBJ1-2; D: NA; size: NA; DNA: TGCGCCAGCAGCCAGGCCACAAACTATGGCTACACCTTC; CDR3: CASSQATNYGYTF
V: TRBV4-2; J: TRBJ2-7; D: NA; size: once; DNA: TGTGCCAGCAGCCAAGATGGGGCAGTCTCCTACGAGCAGTACTTC; CDR3: CASSQDGAVSYEQYF
V: TRBV11-3; J: TRBJ2-1; D: NA; size: NA; DNA: TGTGCCAGCAGCTCATACAGGCTGGGAACCTACAATGAGCAGTTCTTC; CDR3: CASSSYRLGTYNEQFF
V: TRBV19; J: TRBJ2-1; D: TRBD2; size: NA; DNA: TGTGCCAGTAAGGCGGGGGGTCTCAATGAGCAGTTCTTC; CDR3: CASKAGGLNEQFF
V: TRBV6-2/TRBV6-3; J: TRBJ2-7; D: TRBD2; size: NA; DNA: TGTGCCAGCAGTTCCGGGACTAGCGGGGTCGAGCAGTACTTC; CDR3: CASSSGTSGVEQYF
V: TRBV5-4; J: TRBJ2-5; D: TRBD1; size: NA; DNA: TGTGCCAGCAGCTCCCCGGGACAGCATATAGAGACCCAGTACTTC; CDR3: CASSSPGQHIETQYF
V: TRBV9; J: TRBJ2-1; D: NA; size: once; DNA: TGTGCCAGCAGCTCGAGCTCCTACAATGAGCAGTTCTTC; CDR3: CASSSSSYNEQFF
V: TRBV6-5; J: TRBJ2-1; D: NA; size: NA; DNA: TGTGCCAGCAGTTTTAGCGCATTCAATGAGCAGTTCTTC; CDR3: CASSFSAFNEQFF
V: TRBV5-5; J: TRBJ1-2; D: TRBD1; size: NA; DNA: TGTGCCAGCAGCTTGGGTTGGGGGACAGTCGGCAACTATGGCTACACCTTC; CDR3: CASSLGWGTVGNYGYTF
V: TRBV4-1; J: TRBJ1-5; D: NA; size: NA; DNA: TGCGCCAGCAGCCCCGCGGGAGACAATCAGCCCCAGCATTTT; CDR3: CASSPAGDNQPQHF
V: TRBV29-1; J: TRBJ1-3; D: NA; size: once; DNA: TGCAGCGTTGACTCTTCTGGAAACACCATATATTTT; CDR3: CSVDSSGNTIYF
V: TRBV5-5; J: TRBJ2-5; D: TRBD2; size: NA; DNA: TGTGCCAGCAGCACCTTAGCGGGGGGGAAAGAGACCCAGTACTTC; CDR3: CASSTLAGGKETQYF
V: TRBV19; J: TRBJ2-1; D: TRBD2; size: NA; DNA: TGTGCCAGTAGTATCTCAGCGGGGGGGTTCGGTGAGCAGTTCTTC; CDR3: CASSISAGGFGEQFF
V: TRBV28; J: TRBJ1-2; D: NA; size: NA; DNA: TGTGCCAGCAGTTCGACACAGTATGGCTACACCTTC; CDR3: CASSSTQYGYTF
V: TRBV6-5; J: TRBJ1-1; D: TRBD1; size: NA; DNA: TGTGCCAGCAGTCCGGGACAGGGGATCACTGAAGCTTTCTTT; CDR3: CASSPGQGITEAFF
V: TRBV19; J: TRBJ1-2; D: NA; size: NA; DNA: TGTGCCAGTAGTCGGGGGGCGACTAACTATGGCTACACCTTC; CDR3: CASSRGATNYGYTF
V: TRBV6-5; J: TRBJ1-5; D: TRBD1; size: NA; DNA: TGTGCCAGCAGTTGGGGACAGGGCGGCAATCAGCCCCAGCATTTT; CDR3: CASSWGQGGNQPQHF